These T cell receptor beta chains were read from a single sample in a study of blood T cell repertoires in COVID-19. Assay: immunoSEQ multiplex PCR; the TCRdb copy retains only in-frame clones and omits some. Of 300,000 to 400,000 clones listed, over 80% are singletons. Sequencing was done on a sample of peripheral blood. All receptors derive from a woman aged 50 to 60 with COVID-19, enrolled during active disease. The CDR3 runs from the conserved cysteine through the conserved F or W. D genes are given only for firm matches. The size of a clone is reported for some rows only, either as once, few or many, or as a class for expanded clones.

>TRBV30|.|13|.|TRBJ2-3
CACGDTGLTRGYF
TGTGCCTGTGGAGATACAGGGCTAACCAGGGGGTATTTT
>TRBV12-1|.|16|.|TRBJ1-3
CASSSRNRISGNTIYF
TGTGCCAGCAGCTCCCGAAATAGAATCTCCGGAAACACCATATATTTT
>TRBV5-6|.|15|.|TRBJ1-5
CASSKGRAGVWPQHF
TGTGCCAGCAGCAAGGGGAGGGCGGGCGTTTGGCCCCAGCATTTT
>TRBV30|TRBD1|13|.|TRBJ1-6
CASAGQNNSPLHF
TGTGCCTCGGCGGGACAGAATAATTCACCCCTCCACTTT
>TRBV10-3|.|15|.|TRBJ2-5
CAISGRQGGGETQYF
TGTGCCATCAGTGGGAGGCAGGGAGGAGGAGAGACCCAGTACTTC
>TRBV19|.|14|.|TRBJ2-2
CASSMSGGAGELFF
TGTGCCAGTAGTATGTCCGGAGGCGCCGGGGAGCTGTTTTTT
>TRBV5-1|.|13|.|TRBJ1-2
CASSPVAAGLSTF
TGCGCCAGCAGCCCCGTCGCGGCGGGACTTAGCACCTTC
>TRBV20-1|TRBD2|18|.|TRBJ2-3
CSASTPRRAGGPTDTQYF
TGCAGTGCTAGTACCCCGCGGCGTGCGGGAGGGCCAACAGATACGCAGTATTTT
>TRBV18|TRBD1|17|.|TRBJ2-7
CASSPQFGTGSSYEQYF
TGTGCCAGCTCACCACAGTTTGGGACAGGTAGCTCCTACGAGCAGTACTTC
>TRBV7-2|.|13|few|TRBJ1-4
CASSSAAEEKLFF
TGTGCCAGCAGCTCGGCGGCTGAAGAAAAACTGTTTTTT
>TRBV5-1|.|14|few|TRBJ1-5
CASSPGGDNQPQHF
TGCGCCAGCAGCCCCGGGGGGGACAATCAGCCCCAGCATTTT
>TRBV18|TRBD1|13|.|TRBJ2-7
CASSPGTDYEQYF
TGTGCCAGCTCACCCGGGACAGATTACGAGCAGTACTTC
>TRBV19|TRBD1|16|.|TRBJ1-4
CASSTGQIFTNEKLFF
TGTGCCAGTAGTACGGGACAGATTTTCACTAATGAAAAACTGTTTTTT
>TRBV24-1|TRBD1|14|.|TRBJ2-7
CATSDGTGPYEQYF
TGTGCCACCAGTGACGGGACAGGGCCCTACGAGCAGTACTTC
>TRBV30|TRBD2|18|.|TRBJ2-2
CAWSVWLAGVPSYGELFF
TGTGCCTGGAGTGTATGGCTAGCGGGAGTCCCATCCTACGGGGAGCTGTTTTTT
>TRBV5-4|TRBD2|18|.|TRBJ2-1
CASSLEFGGRARHNEQFF
TGTGCCAGCAGCTTGGAATTTGGCGGGAGGGCCCGCCACAATGAGCAGTTCTTC
>TRBV7-8|.|17|.|TRBJ2-3
CASSVSSRSASVDTQYF
TGTGCCAGCAGCGTGTCGTCGCGGAGTGCTTCTGTAGATACGCAGTATTTT
>TRBV3-1/TRBV3-2|.|15|.|TRBJ2-1
CASSQGLGTYNEQFF
TGTGCCAGCAGCCAGGGGCTTGGGACCTACAATGAGCAGTTCTTC
>TRBV11-3|TRBD2|15|.|TRBJ2-1
CASSLGLAAHNEQFF
TGTGCCAGCAGCTTGGGACTAGCGGCACACAATGAGCAGTTCTTC
>TRBV24-1|.|15|.|TRBJ2-7
CATSDYRVIPYEQYF
TGTGCCACCAGTGATTACAGGGTAATTCCCTACGAGCAGTACTTC
>TRBV5-4|.|14|.|TRBJ1-4
CASSKGGWDEKLFF
TGTGCCAGCAGCAAGGGAGGGTGGGATGAAAAACTGTTTTTT
>TRBV9|TRBD2|19|once|TRBJ2-1
CASSVAPLAGGTGYNEQFF
TGTGCCAGCAGCGTAGCTCCTCTAGCGGGAGGGACGGGATACAATGAGCAGTTCTTC
>TRBV10-1|.|11|.|TRBJ1-1
CASSPGTEAFF
TGCGCCAGCAGCCCGGGCACTGAAGCTTTCTTT
>TRBV7-2|.|15|.|TRBJ1-4
CASSVLGHLNEKLFF
TGTGCCAGCAGCGTGCTGGGACATCTAAACGAAAAACTGTTTTTT
>TRBV11-3|.|20|few|TRBJ2-2
CASSLGFREPRRSNTGELFF
TGTGCCAGCAGCTTAGGATTTCGGGAACCCCGCCGGTCGAACACCGGGGAGCTGTTTTTT
>TRBV18|TRBD1|16|.|TRBJ1-2
CASSPSPGQGDYGYTF
TGTGCCAGCTCACCAAGCCCGGGACAGGGGGACTATGGCTACACCTTC
>TRBV11-2|.|16|.|TRBJ1-4
CASSLGRVTTNEKLFF
TGTGCCAGCAGCTTGGGCAGGGTGACGACTAATGAAAAACTGTTTTTT
>TRBV5-1|TRBD2|15|.|TRBJ2-7
CASSPGTSGAGEQYF
TGCGCCAGCAGCCCCGGGACTAGCGGGGCGGGCGAGCAGTACTTC
>TRBV3-1/TRBV3-2|TRBD1|13|.|TRBJ1-2
CASSPRTGTGYTF
TGTGCCAGCAGCCCCCGGACAGGGACTGGCTACACCTTC
>TRBV18|.|13|.|TRBJ1-2
CASSPGTSYGYTF
TGTGCCAGCTCCCCCGGGACTTCCTATGGCTACACCTTC
>TRBV7-9|.|14|.|TRBJ2-1
CASSLEGAAHEQFF
TGTGCCAGCAGCTTAGAAGGAGCGGCCCATGAGCAGTTCTTC
>TRBV5-4|.|14|.|TRBJ1-2
CASSPGGTVYGYTF
TGTGCCAGCAGCCCGGGGGGGACGGTCTATGGCTACACCTTC
>TRBV4-1|TRBD2|15|few|TRBJ2-3
CASSQGLAGGDTQYF
TGCGCCAGCAGCCAAGGACTAGCGGGTGGAGATACGCAGTATTTT
>TRBV19|.|17|.|TRBJ2-1
CASSIGVGRSSYNEQFF
TGTGCCAGTAGTATAGGGGTCGGCCGGAGCTCCTACAATGAGCAGTTCTTC
>TRBV27|.|15|.|TRBJ1-1
CASSLTTPLDTEAFF
TGTGCCAGCAGTTTAACTACCCCGTTGGACACTGAAGCTTTCTTT
>TRBV5-1|.|13|.|TRBJ2-1
CASSLGAGNEQFF
TGCGCCAGCAGCCTGGGTGCGGGGAATGAGCAGTTCTTC
>TRBV20-1|TRBD1|14|.|TRBJ2-7
CSASLGQGVYEQYF
TGCAGTGCTAGTCTGGGACAGGGGGTCTACGAGCAGTACTTC
>TRBV12-5|TRBD2|16|.|TRBJ2-2
CASGLLGEGLAGELFF
TGTGCTAGTGGTTTGTTGGGGGAGGGCCTGGCCGGGGAGCTGTTTTTT
>TRBV5-1|.|16|.|TRBJ1-2
CASSRGGGPANYGYTF
TGCGCCAGCAGTCGGGGCGGGGGCCCAGCTAACTATGGCTACACCTTC
>TRBV14|.|15|.|TRBJ2-7
CASSPGMGSRYEQYF
TGTGCCAGCAGCCCGGGGATGGGATCCCGCTACGAGCAGTACTTC
>TRBV7-9|TRBD1|13|.|TRBJ1-1
CASSSSGGPEAFF
TGTGCCAGCAGCTCTTCAGGGGGCCCTGAAGCTTTCTTT
>TRBV4-3|TRBD1|14|.|TRBJ1-4
CASSRDRFGEKLFF
TGCGCCAGCAGCCGGGACAGGTTTGGGGAAAAACTGTTTTTT
>TRBV5-1|.|13|.|TRBJ1-2
CASSLDSSYGYTF
TGCGCCAGCAGCTTAGACAGCTCTTATGGCTACACCTTC
>TRBV29-1|.|13|.|TRBJ1-4
CSVQQGLGEKLFF
TGCAGCGTTCAACAGGGCTTGGGTGAAAAACTGTTTTTT
>TRBV4-1|.|15|.|TRBJ1-1
CASSPLGRGDAEAFF
TGCGCCAGCAGCCCGCTGGGGAGGGGGGACGCTGAAGCTTTCTTT
>TRBV6-2/TRBV6-3|.|12|.|TRBJ2-7
CASSGLAYEQYF
TGTGCCAGCAGCGGCCTGGCCTACGAGCAGTACTTC
>TRBV6-5|TRBD2|15|.|TRBJ2-1
CASSYSGTNYNEQFF
TGTGCCAGCAGTTATAGCGGGACAAACTACAATGAGCAGTTCTTC
>TRBV21-1|.|16|.|TRBJ2-7
CASSIERTGISYEQYF
TGTGCCAGCAGCATTGAGCGGACAGGGATTTCCTACGAGCAGTACTTC
>TRBV11-2|TRBD1|15|.|TRBJ2-2
CASSQTGSYTGELFF
TGTGCCAGCAGCCAGACAGGGAGCTACACCGGGGAGCTGTTTTTT
>TRBV6-6|.|13|.|TRBJ2-7
CASSYSTEYEQYF
TGTGCCAGCAGTTACTCTACCGAGTACGAGCAGTACTTC
>TRBV6-6|TRBD2|14|once|TRBJ2-7
CASRPSGRAYEQYF
TGTGCCAGCCGCCCTAGCGGGAGAGCGTACGAGCAGTACTTC
>TRBV6-1|.|13|.|TRBJ2-7
CASSEVRGYEQYF
TGTGCCAGCAGTGAAGTGAGGGGGTACGAGCAGTACTTC
>TRBV6-2/TRBV6-3|.|12|.|TRBJ2-1
CASSYVDYEQFF
TGTGCCAGCAGTTACGTGGACTACGAGCAGTTCTTC
>TRBV30|.|15|.|TRBJ1-5
CAWSDGTLSNQPQHF
TGTGCCTGGAGTGACGGGACACTTAGCAATCAGCCCCAGCATTTT
>TRBV2|.|15|.|TRBJ2-3
CASSEDLPSTDTQYF
TGTGCCAGCAGCGAGGACTTACCTAGCACAGATACGCAGTATTTT
>TRBV9|TRBD2|16|.|TRBJ2-1
CASSGQRLAVNNEQFF
TGTGCCAGCAGCGGTCAGAGGCTAGCGGTGAACAATGAGCAGTTCTTC
>TRBV30|.|12|.|TRBJ1-2
CAWSIALEGYTF
TGTGCCTGGAGTATCGCCCTAGAGGGCTACACCTTC
>TRBV2|TRBD1|14|few|TRBJ1-6
CASKLGQVNSPLHF
TGTGCCAGCAAATTGGGACAGGTGAATTCACCCCTCCACTTT
>TRBV6-5|TRBD1|15|.|TRBJ2-2
CASRPGQGPSGELFF
TGTGCCAGCAGGCCGGGACAGGGTCCTTCCGGGGAGCTGTTTTTT
>TRBV10-3|.|13|once|TRBJ2-1
CAISRGSYNEQFF
TGTGCCATCAGTAGAGGATCCTACAATGAGCAGTTCTTC